The rows below give T cell receptor beta chains drawn from one sample of a study of Ad26.COV2.S vaccination and SARS-CoV-2 variants. Some clones are missing from TCRdb's copy, which holds only in-frame ones; the method was immunoSEQ multiplex PCR. The profile shows 510,000 or so clones, 87% of them singletons. Source: peripheral blood, taken in a trial of Ad26.COV2.S vaccine versus placebo. Receptor source: a person between 18 and 65 years old who received the Ad26.COV2.S COVID-19 vaccine or a placebo. CDR3s include the opening cysteine and the closing phenylalanine or tryptophan. D genes are given only for firm matches. Clone size is not always given. Where it is, it says once, few, many or a class for expanded clones.

CDR3 DNA | CDR3 protein | J gene | V gene | D gene | clone size
TGCAGTGAGCAGGGAGGGGAGACCCAGTACTTC | CSEQGGETQYF | TRBJ2-5 | TRBV20-1 | TRBD2 | once
TGCAGTGCGAGGCCACGGGCTGAAGCTTTCTTT | CSARPRAEAFF | TRBJ1-1 | TRBV20-1 | - | -
TGTGCCAGCAGCCCACTGGACTTTCCAGGGTGGGCTTTCTTT | CASSPLDFPGWAFF | TRBJ1-1 | TRBV7-9 | - | -
TGTGCCAGCAGTAACAAGCATTGGACTAGCGGGAGTTCGGGGGAGACCCAGTACTTC | CASSNKHWTSGSSGETQYF | TRBJ2-5 | TRBV28 | TRBD2 | -
TGTGCCAGCAGCTTAGAGGGAACCACTGAAGCTTTCTTT | CASSLEGTTEAFF | TRBJ1-1 | TRBV7-2 | - | few
TGTGCCAGTAGTATTGTTACAGCAAACACTGAAGCTTTCTTT | CASSIVTANTEAFF | TRBJ1-1 | TRBV19 | - | -
TGTGCCAGCAGCCTCGGAGGAGGGGTCAACGGGGAGCTGTTTTTT | CASSLGGGVNGELFF | TRBJ2-2 | TRBV14 | - | -
TGTGCCAGCAGCTTGGATGCGGCGGCAGCGCAGTATTTT | CASSLDAAAAQYF | TRBJ2-3 | TRBV5-4 | - | -
TGTGCCAGCAGTTTCCCCGGGTCCTACGAGCAGTACTTC | CASSFPGSYEQYF | TRBJ2-7 | TRBV28 | - | -
TGCGCCAGCAGCCAAGAAAGGAGTTACGAGCAGTACTTC | CASSQERSYEQYF | TRBJ2-7 | TRBV4-3 | - | -
TGTGCCAGCAGCCCGAGGACAGGGCTGAACACTGAAGCTTTCTTT | CASSPRTGLNTEAFF | TRBJ1-1 | TRBV7-9 | TRBD1 | -
TGTGCCAGCAGTTTATCAGATACGCAGTATTTT | CASSLSDTQYF | TRBJ2-3 | TRBV28 | - | -
TGTGCCAGCAGTTACGGGACAGGGGGATATCAGCCCCAGCATTTT | CASSYGTGGYQPQHF | TRBJ1-5 | TRBV6-6 | TRBD1 | -
TGTGCCATCAGTAAGGACAGGGGCTATGGCTACACCTTC | CAISKDRGYGYTF | TRBJ1-2 | TRBV10-3 | TRBD1 | -
TGTGCCAGCAGCCCCGCCCATGGACTAAATATTAATGAGCAGTTCTTC | CASSPAHGLNINEQFF | TRBJ2-1 | TRBV7-9 | - | -
TGTGCCAGCAGCTTATATTTTCGGGTCCTCCGATACGAGCAGTACTTC | CASSLYFRVLRYEQYF | TRBJ2-7 | TRBV11-3 | - | -
TGTGCCAGCAGCTCGCCTCGGGACATTCAGTACTTC | CASSSPRDIQYF | TRBJ2-4 | TRBV5-4 | - | -
TGTGCCTGGAAATGGAGTTCGGGGGGCTCCTATAATTCACCCCTCCACTTT | CAWKWSSGGSYNSPLHF | TRBJ1-6 | TRBV30 | - | once
TGTGCCAGCAGTCCCTGGGGGGATTACGAGCAGTACTTC | CASSPWGDYEQYF | TRBJ2-7 | TRBV9 | - | -
TGTGCCAGCAGTTACTCGGGGGGGAGCCCTGAAGCTTTCTTT | CASSYSGGSPEAFF | TRBJ1-1 | TRBV6-2/TRBV6-3 | - | -
TGTGCCACCAGCGTTGATGGGGGAGAGACCCAGTACTTC | CATSVDGGETQYF | TRBJ2-5 | TRBV15 | - | once
TGTGCCAGCAGCCAGTACGGATATAATGAAAAACTGTTTTTT | CASSQYGYNEKLFF | TRBJ1-4 | TRBV4-2 | - | -
TGTGCCACCAGTGATTTAGGGGGCACGGTCAATGAGCAGTTCTTC | CATSDLGGTVNEQFF | TRBJ2-1 | TRBV24-1 | TRBD1 | -
TGTGCCAGCAGTTTAACGGGGGGCGGAGGTCAGCCCCAGCATTTT | CASSLTGGGGQPQHF | TRBJ1-5 | TRBV28 | - | -
TGTGCCAGCAGTTTGGCGTCAGGGCGGGCTGGCTACACCTTC | CASSLASGRAGYTF | TRBJ1-2 | TRBV6-5 | - | -
TGTGCCAGCAGTTTACTAGCGGCCTTGTTCGACAATGAGCAGTTCTTC | CASSLLAALFDNEQFF | TRBJ2-1 | TRBV2 | TRBD2 | -
TGTGCCAGCAGCAAGACCAGGAAAGAGACCCAGTACTTC | CASSKTRKETQYF | TRBJ2-5 | TRBV5-6 | - | -
TGTGCCACCAGCATCCACGACAATGAGCAGTTCTTC | CATSIHDNEQFF | TRBJ2-1 | TRBV15 | - | -
TGCAGTGCTAGTCCCGGAGGGGTCCGCACAGATACGCAGTATTTT | CSASPGGVRTDTQYF | TRBJ2-3 | TRBV20-1 | - | once
TGTGCCTGGACAGCCGTGGGAAGGTATTCACCCCTCCACTTT | CAWTAVGRYSPLHF | TRBJ1-6 | TRBV30 | - | -
TGTGCCAGCAGCCCCTCTAGCGGGAGGGTGGGGGAGACCCAGTACTTC | CASSPSSGRVGETQYF | TRBJ2-5 | TRBV7-2 | TRBD2 | -
TGTGCCAGCAGTTACTGGGGACAGGGTGGCACTGAAGCTTTCTTT | CASSYWGQGGTEAFF | TRBJ1-1 | TRBV6-2/TRBV6-3 | TRBD1 | -
TGTGCCAGCAGTGCGTACTCCGGGACCTCCTACGAGCAGTACTTC | CASSAYSGTSYEQYF | TRBJ2-7 | TRBV25-1 | - | -
TGTGCCAGCAGCCCGACGGGGGCGGGGGAAGGCACTGAAGCTTTCTTT | CASSPTGAGEGTEAFF | TRBJ1-1 | TRBV7-8 | - | -
TGCAGCGTTCGGAGCCGCCTCACAGATACGCAGTATTTT | CSVRSRLTDTQYF | TRBJ2-3 | TRBV29-1 | - | -
TGTGCCAGCAGCTTAGACCAGGGAGGGAGGGAAAAACTGTTTTTT | CASSLDQGGREKLFF | TRBJ1-4 | TRBV7-8 | - | -
TGCGCCAGCCACGTGGGACGGGACACGGAGACCCAGTACTTC | CASHVGRDTETQYF | TRBJ2-5 | TRBV10-1 | - | -
TGTGCCAGCAGCTTTAAAGGGGGCGCGGGCTACGAGCAGTACTTC | CASSFKGGAGYEQYF | TRBJ2-7 | TRBV5-5 | TRBD1 | -
TGTGCCAGCAGCCCCCCCTTAGGCAAAAACATTCAGTACTTC | CASSPPLGKNIQYF | TRBJ2-4 | TRBV7-2 | - | once
TGCGCCAGCAGCTCGCTTGGGATGAACACTGAAGCTTTCTTT | CASSSLGMNTEAFF | TRBJ1-1 | TRBV5-1 | - | few
TGTGCCAGCAGCTATGACAATAGCAATCAGCCCCAGCATTTT | CASSYDNSNQPQHF | TRBJ1-5 | TRBV7-9 | - | -
TGTGCCAGCAGTTTAGGAAAGGCCTACGAGCAGTACTTC | CASSLGKAYEQYF | TRBJ2-7 | TRBV28 | - | -
TGTGCCAGCAGCCGGACCCGGAATGAGCAGTTCTTC | CASSRTRNEQFF | TRBJ2-1 | TRBV11-2 | - | -
TGTGCCAGCAGCGAGGCGGGACCCTACGAGCAGTACTTC | CASSEAGPYEQYF | TRBJ2-7 | TRBV5-6 | - | -
TGTGCCAGCAGCTTACAGGGAGGTGGCTACACCTTC | CASSLQGGGYTF | TRBJ1-2 | TRBV5-4 | - | -
TGTGCCAGCAGCCCGTCGGGACTAGCGTCGAACACCGGGGAGCTGTTTTTT | CASSPSGLASNTGELFF | TRBJ2-2 | TRBV9 | TRBD2 | -
TGTGCCACCTCTAGGGCGTCGGGCAATCAGCCCCAGCATTTT | CATSRASGNQPQHF | TRBJ1-5 | TRBV15 | - | few
TGTGCCAGTAGTATAGATTTTGCCCGGGGAGAGACCCAGTACTTC | CASSIDFARGETQYF | TRBJ2-5 | TRBV19 | - | -
TGTGCCAGCAGTGCAATTTACGGGGCCACAGATACGCAGTATTTT | CASSAIYGATDTQYF | TRBJ2-3 | TRBV6-4 | - | -
TGTGCCAGTAGCCGGGGGACAACAGCTAACTATGGCTACACCTTC | CASSRGTTANYGYTF | TRBJ1-2 | TRBV19 | - | -
TGTGCCAGCAGCTTAGCCCGAATCGAAGCCCACACCGGGGAGCTGTTTTTT | CASSLARIEAHTGELFF | TRBJ2-2 | TRBV13 | - | -
TGTGCCAGCAGCTTAGCGGGGGTAGAGACCCAGTACTTC | CASSLAGVETQYF | TRBJ2-5 | TRBV7-9 | - | -
TGTGCCAGTAGTCTCGCTGGTGAGCAGTACTTC | CASSLAGEQYF | TRBJ2-7 | TRBV19 | - | -
TGTGCCAGCAGCCTAACTACACCTAGCGGGATCTTCTACGAGCAGTACTTC | CASSLTTPSGIFYEQYF | TRBJ2-7 | TRBV11-2 | TRBD2 | -
TGTGCCAGCAGTCAAAAGGGGAACACTGAAGCTTTCTTT | CASSQKGNTEAFF | TRBJ1-1 | TRBV12-3/TRBV12-4 | - | -
TGTGCCAGCAGGACAAACGGTGGCTCACCCCTCCACTTT | CASRTNGGSPLHF | TRBJ1-6 | TRBV2 | - | -
TGTGCCAGCAGCTTTTGGGGGCCGGGGCTGAGGAACACTGAAGCTTTCTTT | CASSFWGPGLRNTEAFF | TRBJ1-1 | TRBV28 | - | -
TGTGCCAGCAGCCTTGGGACAGGGTGGAATCAGCCCCAGCATTTT | CASSLGTGWNQPQHF | TRBJ1-5 | TRBV7-9 | TRBD1 | -
TGTGCCAGCAGCTTTGGAGAAGATACGCAGTATTTT | CASSFGEDTQYF | TRBJ2-3 | TRBV7-9 | - | -